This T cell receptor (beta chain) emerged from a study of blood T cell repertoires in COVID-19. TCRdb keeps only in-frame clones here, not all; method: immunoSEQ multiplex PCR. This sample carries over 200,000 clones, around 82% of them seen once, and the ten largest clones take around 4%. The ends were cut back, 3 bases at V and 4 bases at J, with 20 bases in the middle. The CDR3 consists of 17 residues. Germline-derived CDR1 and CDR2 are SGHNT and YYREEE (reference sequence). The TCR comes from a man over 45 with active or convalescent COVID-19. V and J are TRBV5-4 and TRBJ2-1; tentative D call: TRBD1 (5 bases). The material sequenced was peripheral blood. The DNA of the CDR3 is TGTGCCAGCAGCTCCTCAGGGTTGGGCCGTTATTACAATGAGCAGTTCTTC. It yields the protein CASSSSGLGRYYNEQFF.